Given below is one T cell receptor beta chain in context. Under the authors' procedure: Reference gene primers were amplified, and this amplification served to estimate nucleated cell counts. Assay: immunoSEQ multiplex PCR; the TCRdb copy retains only in-frame clones and omits some. V, J and clone size are taken as reported in that table, and D and trimming were inferred from the DNA itself. The sample has more than 70,000 clones; 80% are singletons. Between the trimmed V and J ends, which lost 4 bases and 4 bases, there was a span of 12 bases. CDR1 and CDR2 from the germline V gene are SGHRS and YFSETQ. The CDR3 spans 15 residues. The sample originates from a study of blood T cell repertoires in COVID-19. Across the whole study: Whether acute or convalescent, the COVID-19 samples came from the United States, Italy and Spain. T cells, B-cell-depleted T cells, or PBMCs supplied cDNA or gDNA.

The specimen sequenced was peripheral blood. The chain uses TRBV5-1 and TRBJ2-6, with D tentatively TRBD1 (6 bases). This TCR came from a woman in her 70s with acute or convalescent COVID-19. The CDR3 sequence is CASSVTGFGANVLTF. CDR3 nucleotides: TGCGCCAGCAGCGTAACAGGGTTCGGGGCCAACGTCCTGACTTTC.